These 26 T cell receptor beta chains originate from one sample sequenced in a study of identical twins. TCRdb fed the 5' RACE reads into MiXCR, producing one record per CDR3 protein. Of approximately 700,000 distinct CDR3 sequences listed, approximately 6.1% are singletons. The sequencing input was naive T cells sorted from blood. All receptors come from a man younger than 35 in good health.

This rearrangement joins TRBV5-1 to TRBJ2-3, with TRBD2 identical over 10 bases. The CDR3 is 17 residues long. Germline CDR1 and CDR2: SGHRS and YFSETQ. The ends lost 1 base at V and 9 bases at J; junction bases unmatched: 14. In DNA form, the CDR3 reads TGCGCCAGCAGCTTGCCCTGGAGGACTAGCGGCACATTAACGCAGTATTTT. Translation gives CASSLPWRTSGTLTQYF.

As regards this clonotype: A much larger clone is a single base away; this may be a read error. The rearrangement joins TRBV24-1 to TRBJ2-2; D is perhaps TRBD2 (5 bases). The CDR3 is 13 residues long. The V gene's germline CDR1 is KGHDR and CDR2 SFDVKD. The DNA for the CDR3 is TGTGCCACCAGTGAAAGCGGAACCGGGGTGCTGTTTTTT. Its protein is CATSESGTGVLFF.

This clonotype was seen at least ten times. The chain recombines TRBV5-1 with TRBJ1-1, with 7 bases aligning to TRBD1. From germline, CDR1 is SGHRS and CDR2 YFSETQ. The CDR3 is made up of 13 amino acids. The V and J ends lost 3 bases and 7 bases, in that order; junction bases with no gene match: 6. The CDR3 protein is CASSSLTGNEAFF. In DNA, the CDR3 is TGCGCCAGCAGCTCGTTGACAGGGAATGAAGCTTTCTTT.

This clonotype was counted a few times. Mismatch with germline at one junction end may stem from a read error. The genes are TRBV7-3 and TRBJ2-2, with D tentatively TRBD1 or TRBD2 (5 bases each). The CDR3 covers 15 residues. Germline V CDR1 and CDR2: SGHTA, FQGTGA. The chain's CDR3 is CASSLTGTYTGELFF. In DNA form, the CDR3 reads TGTGCCAGCAGCCTAACCGGGACCTACACCGGGGAGCTGTTTTTT.

Ten or more counts support this clonotype. The chain carries TRBV5-1 and TRBJ1-1; D is undetermined. Trimming cost V 4 bases and J 0 bases, with 10 bases left between them. The CDR3 covers 14 residues. Germline CDR1 SGHRS, CDR2 YFSETQ. The CDR3 region is CASSQIQLNTEAFF. CDR3 sequence (DNA): TGCGCCAGCAGCCAAATCCAGCTGAACACTGAAGCTTTCTTT. The whole variable domain, filled in from reference TRBV5-1 and TRBJ1-1, reads KAGVTQTPRYLIKTRGQQVTLSCSPISGHRSVSWYQQTPGQGLQFLFEYFSETQRNKGNFPGRFSGRQFSNSRSEMNVSTLELGDSALYLCASSQIQLNTEAFFGQGTRLTVV.

This clonotype was seen only a few times. The chain uses TRBV7-6 and TRBJ2-5; no clear D. The CDR3 runs 16 residues. Germline V lookup: CDR1 SGHVS, CDR2 FNYEAQ. With 7 bases removed from V and 4 bases from J, the gap between germline ends came to 22 bases. CDR3 in amino acids: CASTLNIPGAGETQYF. CDR3 DNA sequence: TGTGCCAGCACCCTAAACATCCCAGGCGCCGGAGAGACCCAGTACTTC.

This clonotype was counted ten times or more. The chain combines TRBV12-3 or TRBV12-4 with TRBJ2-1; D is tentatively TRBD1 or TRBD2 (5 bases each). V gave up 6 bases and J gave up 2 bases, with 14 bases separating them. The CDR3 runs 15 residues. The CDR3 DNA sequence: TGTGCCAGCAGCCCTGGGACCCCAGCCTACAATGAGCAGTTCTTC. It is translated as CASSPGTPAYNEQFF.

This clonotype came up a few times. This sequence joins TRBV28 and TRBJ2-3; D possibly corresponds to TRBD2 (6 bases). The V and J ends lost 7 bases and 0 bases respectively, with 11 bases between them. CDR1 and CDR2 (germline): MDHEN, SYDVKM. The CDR3 runs 14 residues. CDR3 sequence: CASKASESTDTQYF. CDR3 nucleotide sequence: TGTGCCAGCAAGGCTAGCGAGAGCACAGATACGCAGTATTTT.

The chain uses TRBV6-1 and TRBJ2-2; 8 nucleotides line up with TRBD1. Trimming took 5 bases from V and 6 from J; bases not matched to a gene: 8. The CDR3 loop spans 15 amino acids. Germline V gene data show CDR1 as MNHNS and CDR2 as SASEGT. For the CDR3, the DNA is TGTGCCAGCAGTACCCAGGACAGGGTCCCCGGGGAGCTGTTTTTT. It specifies CASSTQDRVPGELFF.

In this sample, this clonotype turned up many times. The chain has TRBV29-1 and TRBJ2-7; 7 bases match TRBD1. This CDR3 comprises 12 residues. From germline, CDR1 is SQVTM and CDR2 ANQGSEA. V shed 7 bases and J 5 bases; nucleotides not matched to a gene: 8. The CDR3 DNA sequence: TGCAGCGCCAGACAGGGTTCCCACGAGCAGTACTTC. Amino acids: CSARQGSHEQYF.

This clonotype was seen repeatedly, ten times or more. This rearrangement joins TRBV7-8 to TRBJ2-7, with D hard to call. The CDR3 sequence is 14 residues long. The germline gives CDR1 SGHVS, CDR2 FQNEAQ. Trimming removed 3 bases from V and 2 bases from J, with 11 bases in between. CDR3 in DNA: TGTGCCAGCAGCTTGGGTCCGACACCCTACGAGCAGTACTTC. Protein sequence: CASSLGPTPYEQYF. The whole variable domain, remainder taken from reference TRBV7-8 and TRBJ2-7, is GAGVSQSPRYKVAKRGQDVALRCDPISGHVSLFWYQQALGQGPEFLTYFQNEAQLDKSGLPSDRFFAERPEGSVSTLKIQRTQQEDSAVYLCASSLGPTPYEQYFGPGTRLTVT.

This clonotype was recorded at least ten times. The rearrangement joins TRBV10-3 to TRBJ1-1; TRBD1 is a possible D gene (6 bases). CDR1 is ENHRY and CDR2 is SYGVKD in the germline V gene. The ends were cut back, 2 bases at V and 0 bases at J, with 7 bases in the middle. This CDR3 has 14 amino acids. Here the CDR3 reads CAISETGLNTEAFF. CDR3 DNA: TGTGCCATCAGTGAGACAGGGTTGAACACTGAAGCTTTCTTT.

As DNA, the CDR3 is TGTGCCAGCAGCATTGCGGGGGTTAATTCACCCCTCCACTTT. This codes for CASSIAGVNSPLHF. The chain employs TRBV12-3 or TRBV12-4 and TRBJ1-6, with a tentative D call TRBD1 (5 bases). The germline V and J ends were trimmed by 6 bases and 6 bases, with 12 bases remaining between them. CDR3 length: 14 residues.

This clonotype was found a few times. The chain carries TRBV6-2 or TRBV6-3 and TRBJ2-7; the D is unclear. Germline CDR1 MNHEY, CDR2 SVGEGT. The V end was cut by 4 bases, the J end by 4 bases, with 17 bases between. This CDR3 is built from 15 residues. In DNA, the CDR3 is TGTGCCAGCAGTTCCGTAACGAACGCGAAATACGAGCAGTACTTC. As protein: CASSSVTNAKYEQYF.

This clonotype was counted many times. This chain uses TRBV5-5 with TRBJ2-1; D is tentatively TRBD1 or TRBD2 (5 bases each). V was clipped by 4 bases and J by 3 bases, with 11 bases between them. From germline, CDR1 is SGHKS and CDR2 YYEKEE (reference sequence). The CDR3 loop spans 14 amino acids. The CDR3 coding sequence is TGTGCCAGCAGCCCCCGGGACGGCTACAATGAGCAGTTCTTC. This codes for CASSPRDGYNEQFF.

This clonotype was seen at least ten times. This chain connects TRBV29-1 to TRBJ2-3; D is ambiguous. Trimming cost V 2 bases and J 0 bases, with 12 bases left between them. The length of the CDR3 is 15 residues. CDR1 and CDR2 from the germline V gene are SQVTM and ANQGSEA. CDR3 loop: CSVESTAASTDTQYF. Here the CDR3 DNA reads TGCAGCGTTGAAAGTACGGCGGCAAGCACAGATACGCAGTATTTT.

At least ten counts were recorded for this clonotype. The chain uses TRBV24-1 and TRBJ2-1; 8 nucleotides agree with TRBD1. Trimming removed 3 bases from V and 13 bases from J; junction bases left unmatched: 7. The CDR3 contains 13 residues. CDR1 and CDR2 (germline): KGHDR, SFDVKD. The CDR3 sequence is CATSDRPGQGQFF. The CDR3 region has the DNA TGTGCCACCAGTGATAGACCCGGACAGGGACAGTTCTTC.

This clonotype was seen only a few times. CDR3 protein: CASSPQRGTTEAFF. CDR3 sequence (DNA): TGTGCCAGCTCACCACAGCGGGGAACCACTGAAGCTTTCTTT. The chain links TRBV18 to TRBJ1-1; no firm D call. Between the trimmed V and J ends, which lost 1 base and 4 bases, there was a span of 10 bases. Germline CDR1 is KGHSH and CDR2 is LQKENI. The CDR3 totals 14 residues. The entire variable domain, with the rest obtained from reference TRBV18 and TRBJ1-1, is as follows: NAGVMQNPRHLVRRRGQEARLRCSPMKGHSHVYWYRQLPEEGLKFMVYLQKENIIDESGMPKERFSAEFPKEGPSILRIQQVVRGDSAAYFCASSPQRGTTEAFFGQGTRLTVV.

This chain joins TRBV7-6 and TRBJ2-1; 7 bases are shared with TRBD2. Unmatched junction bases numbered 14, after V lost 3 bases and J lost 6 bases. Germline CDR1 SGHVS, CDR2 FNYEAQ. This CDR3 spans 17 amino acids. The CDR3 bases are TGTGCCAGCAGCTTGGACCTTAAAGGGAGGGCCCCCAATGAGCAGTTCTTC. This translates into CASSLDLKGRAPNEQFF.

This clonotype was seen many times. This chain links TRBV7-9 with TRBJ1-1; no clear D gene. Germline assignment: CDR1 SEHNR and CDR2 FQNEAQ (reference sequence). V lost 5 bases to trimming and J lost 11 bases, with 15 bases between them. The CDR3 totals 12 residues. The CDR3 spells CASSSTDFGAFF. CDR3 DNA sequence: TGTGCCAGCAGCAGTACAGATTTCGGGGCTTTCTTT.

This clonotype was detected only a few times. The rearrangement joins TRBV11-3 to TRBJ1-1; no reliable D call. The V end lost 3 bases, the J end lost 7 bases, and 12 bases lay between the germline ends. The CDR3 totals 13 residues. Germline V gives CDR1 SGHNT, CDR2 YENEEA. CDR3 protein: CASSFSTAYEAFF. The CDR3 DNA reads as TGTGCCAGCAGCTTTTCTACGGCCTATGAAGCTTTCTTT.

The V gene is TRBV20-1, the J gene TRBJ2-7, with D tentatively TRBD2 (7 bases). The CDR3 consists of 13 residues. V was pared by 6 bases and J by 6 bases, with 18 bases between. The germline V gene has CDR1 DFQATT and CDR2 SNEGSKA (reference sequence). In nucleotides, the CDR3 is TGCAGTGCCCGAGAAGGGGGGGCCGGCGAGCAGTACGTC. Translation gives CSAREGGAGEQYV.

This clonotype has a count of ten or more. The rearrangement joins TRBV12-3 or TRBV12-4 to TRBJ2-2; possibly TRBD1 for D (6 bases). This CDR3 has 14 residues. Trimming pared 4 bases from V and 5 bases from J, leaving 11 bases between. CDR3 protein: CASSWGPGTGELFF. The CDR3 nucleotides read TGTGCCAGCAGTTGGGGGCCCGGGACCGGGGAGCTGTTTTTT.

The sample holds many counts of this clonotype. The rearrangement uses TRBV5-5 and TRBJ2-1; TRBD2 matches at 10 bases. Germline CDR1 and CDR2: SGHKS and YYEKEE (reference sequence). The J segment lost 7 bases and the V segment lost 3 bases, leaving 10 bases of the junction unmatched. The CDR3 loop spans 16 amino acids. The CDR3 DNA is TGTGCCAGCAGCTCGCAGCGGGAGGGCCCTGGTAATGAGCAGTTCTTC. Its protein product is CASSSQREGPGNEQFF.

The chain couples TRBV30 to TRBJ2-5; D may be TRBD1 (5 bases). This CDR3 comprises 15 residues. Germline V gene sequence: CDR1 GTSNPN, CDR2 SVGIG (reference sequence). With 4 bases removed from V and 1 base from J, the gap between germline ends came to 16 bases. The CDR3 protein is CAWTRTTAVQETQYF. CDR3 nucleotides: TGTGCCTGGACTAGGACGACAGCCGTCCAAGAGACCCAGTACTTC.

This clonotype was found many times. The rearrangement links TRBV12-3 or TRBV12-4 to TRBJ1-2; no definite D call. The CDR3 has 13 amino acids. V was pared by 6 bases and J by 8 bases, with 16 bases between. The CDR3 reads CASRSARSGGYTF. CDR3 in DNA: TGTGCCAGCAGGTCGGCGAGGAGCGGAGGCTACACCTTC.